What follows are 32 T cell receptor beta chains derived from one specimen sequenced in a study of cytomegalovirus exposure and HLA in healthy donors. A multiplex PCR was run with 60 Vbeta primers and 13 Jbeta primers. Data came from immunoSEQ multiplex PCR; TCRdb stores just in-frame clones and leaves some out. The sample lists about 140,000 clones, approximately 80% occurring once. The specimen sequenced was PBMCs. The receptors stem from a male donor in good health and CMV-seronegative.

This sequence joins TRBV19 and TRBJ1-4; D is possibly TRBD1 (5 bases). Germline CDR1 and CDR2: LNHDA and SQIVND (reference sequence). The CDR3 runs 15 residues. Between the trimmed V and J ends, which lost 10 bases and 0 bases, there was a span of 15 bases. CDR3 protein: CATPGGWSTNEKLFF. The CDR3 bases are TGTGCCACCCCGGGGGGGTGGTCAACTAATGAAAAACTGTTTTTT. Complete variable domain (other parts from reference TRBV19 and TRBJ1-4): DGGITQSPKYLFRKEGQNVTLSCEQNLNHDAMYWYRQDPGQGLRLIYYSQIVNDFQKGDIAEGYSVSREKKESFPLTVTSAQKNPTAFYLCATPGGWSTNEKLFFGSGTQLSVL.

V usage is TRBV5-1 and J usage is TRBJ1-1; perhaps TRBD1 as D (5 bases). Per germline, CDR1 SGHRS and CDR2 YFSETQ. The CDR3 length is 13 residues. Trimming took 4 bases from V and 4 from J, leaving 11 bases between them. CDR3 DNA: TGCGCCAGCAGCCTGAAGGGGCCCACTGAAGCTTTCTTT. Its protein is CASSLKGPTEAFF. Together with reference TRBV5-1 and TRBJ1-1, the CDR3 gives the full variable domain: KAGVTQTPRYLIKTRGQQVTLSCSPISGHRSVSWYQQTPGQGLQFLFEYFSETQRNKGNFPGRFSGRQFSNSRSEMNVSTLELGDSALYLCASSLKGPTEAFFGQGTRLTVV.

The chain has TRBV28 and TRBJ1-2; 10 nucleotides line up with TRBD1. The CDR3 extends over 14 amino acids. The germline V gene encodes CDR1 MDHEN and CDR2 SYDVKM. Losses at the gene ends were 5 bases for V and 4 bases for J; bases not matched to a gene: 4. CDR3 residues: CASSIRTGGYGYTF. The DNA for the CDR3 is TGTGCCAGCAGTATCCGGACAGGGGGCTATGGCTACACCTTC.

J is TRBJ2-7 and V is TRBV9; the match to TRBD2 covers 7 bases. Germline V gives CDR1 SGDLS, CDR2 YYNGEE. Trimming took 4 bases from V and 5 from J; bases not matched to a gene: 12. This CDR3 has 15 residues. The DNA for the CDR3 is TGTGCCAGCAGCCCCCGACAGCGGGGTGACGACGAGCAGTACTTC. It codes for CASSPRQRGDDEQYF. Drawing the rest from reference TRBV9 and TRBJ2-7, the complete variable domain is DSGVTQTPKHLITATGQRVTLRCSPRSGDLSVYWYQQSLDQGLQFLIQYYNGEERAKGNILERFSAQQFPDLHSELNLSSLELGDSALYFCASSPRQRGDDEQYFGPGTRLTVT.

J is TRBJ2-1 and V is TRBV7-7; perhaps TRBD1 as D (6 bases). The germline CDR1 and CDR2 sequences are SSHAT and FNYEAQ (reference sequence). The V and J ends lost 0 bases and 6 bases respectively, with 6 bases between them. This CDR3 region has 13 residues. CDR3 coding DNA: TGTGCCAGCAGCTTAGCAGGGGGCAATGAGCAGTTCTTC. Translation: CASSLAGGNEQFF.

This sequence joins TRBV6-5 and TRBJ1-2; 7 nucleotides match TRBD1. CDR1 is MNHEY, CDR2 SVGAGI, per germline. This CDR3 is built from 15 residues. J was trimmed by 1 base and V by 5 bases; bases with no gene match: 7. CDR3 DNA sequence: TGTGCCAGCAGTGTAACAGGGGCCCATAACTATGGCTACACCTTC. Protein: CASSVTGAHNYGYTF.

The rearrangement joins TRBV7-9 to TRBJ2-7, with TRBD2 matching 9 bases. Per the germline V gene, CDR1 is SEHNR and CDR2 is FQNEAQ (reference sequence). This CDR3 comprises 13 residues. V lost 8 bases, J lost 2 bases, and 4 bases stayed unmatched. CDR3 DNA: TGTGCCAGCTTGGCGGGAGGGGCCTACGAGCAGTACTTC. Protein product: CASLAGGAYEQYF.

This clone has a handful of counts. The rearrangement uses TRBV6-5 and TRBJ2-1; 7 bases match TRBD2. The CDR3 is made up of 13 amino acids. The V gene's germline CDR1 is MNHEY and CDR2 SVGAGI. The ends lost 6 bases at V and 4 bases at J; junction bases unmatched: 3. In nucleotides, the CDR3 is TGTGCCAGCAGCCGCGGGAGTTACAATGAGCAGTTCTTC. Translated: CASSRGSYNEQFF.

This clone occurred once. This chain connects TRBV30 to TRBJ1-2; D remains unclear. Trimming took 4 bases from V and 8 from J, leaving 17 bases between them. CDR3 length: 13 amino acids. The V gene's germline CDR1 is GTSNPN and CDR2 SVGIG (reference sequence). The CDR3 DNA follows: TGTGCCTGGACCAGGAGGGATGACGGGGGCTACACCTTC. Protein product: CAWTRRDDGGYTF.

The chain employs TRBV7-9 and TRBJ2-7; tentatively, D is TRBD2 (6 bases). In germline, CDR1 is SEHNR, CDR2 FQNEAQ (reference sequence). V lost 5 bases to trimming and J lost 4 bases, with 18 bases between them. This CDR3 spans 15 amino acids. CDR3: CASSLGGPLAYEQYF. Written as DNA, the CDR3 is TGTGCCAGCAGCCTGGGGGGACCTTTAGCTTACGAGCAGTACTTC.

The CDR3 nucleotides are TGTGCCAGCAGCTACGCCGGGGCTGAAGCTTTCTTT. Protein sequence: CASSYAGAEAFF. The chain uses TRBV28 and TRBJ1-1, with no clear D. Germline lookup yields CDR1 MDHEN and CDR2 SYDVKM. V was pared by 6 bases and J by 6 bases, with 11 bases between. This CDR3 has 12 residues. The variable domain in full, with the rest retrieved from reference TRBV28 and TRBJ1-1, is DVKVTQSSRYLVKRTGEKVFLECVQDMDHENMFWYRQDPGLGLRLIYFSYDVKMKEKGDIPEGYSVSREKKERFSLILESASTNQTSMYLCASSYAGAEAFFGQGTRLTVV.

This rearrangement joins TRBV7-9 to TRBJ2-7; 7 positions agree with TRBD1. The trim removed 3 bases at V and 7 bases at J, leaving 0 bases unmatched. Germline assignment: CDR1 SEHNR and CDR2 FQNEAQ (reference sequence). The CDR3 is 11 amino acids. Here the CDR3 DNA reads TGTGCCAGCAGCTTGACAGGGGAGCAGTACTTC. This sequence encodes CASSLTGEQYF.

The rearrangement uses TRBV2 and TRBJ2-5, with TRBD2 matching over 9 bases. The CDR3 is 16 residues long. Looked up from germline, CDR1 is SNHLY and CDR2 is FYNNEI. V shed 4 bases and J 2 bases; nucleotides not matched to a gene: 8. CDR3 nucleotide sequence: TGTGCCAGCAGTGGGGGCGGGAGGGCCCGGCAAGAGACCCAGTACTTC. This gives the protein CASSGGGRARQETQYF.

V gene TRBV7-3 combines with J gene TRBJ2-1; the match to TRBD2 covers 9 bases. The V and J ends lost 5 bases and 8 bases, in that order; junction bases with no gene match: 13. This CDR3 contains 16 residues. Germline-derived CDR1 and CDR2 are SGHTA and FQGTGA. CDR3 residues: CASSPIAGVSIHEQFF. CDR3 nucleotides: TGTGCCAGCAGCCCGATAGCGGGAGTATCTATTCATGAGCAGTTCTTC.

This clone was seen a few times. The rearrangement joins TRBV30 to TRBJ1-3; TRBD1 is a possible D gene (6 bases). This CDR3 is 16 amino acids long. The V and J ends lost 7 bases and 2 bases respectively, with 21 bases between them. Germline V gene sequence: CDR1 GTSNPN, CDR2 SVGIG (reference sequence). CDR3 loop: CASTGEGGNPGNTIYF. In DNA form, the CDR3 reads TGTGCCTCAACCGGGGAGGGGGGAAATCCTGGAAACACCATATATTTT.

The chain carries TRBV29-1 and TRBJ1-2; D might be TRBD1 (5 bases). Germline CDR1 and CDR2: SQVTM and ANQGSEA. The CDR3 runs 12 residues. The V and J ends lost 2 bases and 8 bases respectively, with 12 bases between them. Written as DNA, the CDR3 is TGCAGCGTTGAATCAGGGTACGGGGGCTACACCTTC. It is translated as CSVESGYGGYTF.

Here the CDR3 DNA reads TGTGCCAGCAGCCTCGAGGGCCTAGCGGGTTGGGGCTACGAGCAGTACTTC. It translates to CASSLEGLAGWGYEQYF. The chain recombines TRBV11-2 with TRBJ2-7, with 8 bases aligning to TRBD2. Trimming removed 5 bases from V and 3 bases from J; junction bases left unmatched: 15. The CDR3 has 17 amino acids. CDR1 SGHAT and CDR2 FQNNGV come from the germline V gene.

This chain links TRBV30 with TRBJ1-4; D perhaps matches TRBD1 (5 bases). The V and J ends lost 0 bases and 8 bases respectively, with 16 bases between them. Germline-derived CDR1 and CDR2 are GTSNPN and SVGIG (reference sequence). The CDR3 runs 15 residues. The CDR3 loop is CAWSVPDSLREKLFF. CDR3 bases: TGTGCCTGGAGTGTCCCCGACAGCCTTAGAGAAAAACTGTTTTTT.

J is TRBJ1-4 and V is TRBV27, with D tentatively TRBD1 (5 bases). The CDR3 extends over 15 amino acids. Germline CDR1 is MNHEY and CDR2 is SMNVEV (reference sequence). V was pared by 8 bases and J by 2 bases, with 15 bases between. The CDR3 DNA reads TGTGCCAGCGGAAATCCAGGGCGTACTAATGAAAAACTGTTTTTT. It encodes CASGNPGRTNEKLFF.

The chain couples TRBV10-3 to TRBJ1-5; 7 bases align to TRBD1. The V gene's germline CDR1 is ENHRY and CDR2 SYGVKD. This CDR3 is built from 15 residues. Unmatched junction bases numbered 14, after V lost 10 bases and J lost 5 bases. CDR3 residues: CATQGLTGSDQPQHF. For the CDR3, the DNA is TGTGCCACTCAGGGATTGACAGGGTCGGATCAGCCCCAGCATTTT.

This clone was counted between two and nine times. The V gene is TRBV6-6, the J gene TRBJ2-1; a possible D gene is TRBD2 (5 bases). The ends were cut back, 5 bases at V and 5 bases at J, with 13 bases in the middle. This CDR3 comprises 14 residues. The germline V gene encodes CDR1 MNHNY and CDR2 SVGAGI (reference sequence). The CDR3 loop is CASSIPGSNNEQFF. The CDR3 region has the DNA TGTGCCAGCAGTATACCGGGGTCCAACAATGAGCAGTTCTTC.

The V and J genes are TRBV5-1 and TRBJ1-3; D is unresolved. The germline CDR1 and CDR2 sequences are SGHRS and YFSETQ. The V end was cut by 0 bases, the J end by 4 bases, with 8 bases between. CDR3 size: 14 residues. CDR3 sequence (DNA): TGCGCCAGCAGCTTGGAATCACAGGGAAACACCATATATTTT. Its protein product is CASSLESQGNTIYF.

J is TRBJ2-7 and V is TRBV12-5, with TRBD1 identical over 7 bases. CDR3 length equals 14 residues. V gave up 6 bases and J gave up 0 bases; unmatched junction bases: 5. Germline CDR1 LGHNT, CDR2 FRNRAP. CDR3 DNA sequence: TGTGCTAGTGGGACGGACAGGAACTCCTACGAGCAGTACTTC. Encoded protein: CASGTDRNSYEQYF.

The chain carries TRBV9 and TRBJ2-1; 15 nucleotides agree with TRBD2. Trimming took 2 bases from V and 9 from J; bases not matched to a gene: 3. The CDR3 is made up of 15 amino acids. The germline V gene has CDR1 SGDLS and CDR2 YYNGEE. The CDR3 sequence is CASSVGGLAGGEQFF. The CDR3 nucleotides are TGTGCCAGCAGCGTCGGGGGACTAGCGGGAGGTGAGCAGTTCTTC.

V gene TRBV4-3 combines with J gene TRBJ1-2, with a possible D match to TRBD1 (6 bases). CDR1 is LGHNA and CDR2 is YSLEER in the germline V gene. Trimming took 3 bases from V and 4 from J, leaving 9 bases between them. The length of the CDR3 is 13 residues. CDR3 sequence: CASSHSDSYGYTF. CDR3 coding DNA: TGCGCCAGCAGCCACTCGGACAGCTATGGCTACACCTTC.

The chain combines TRBV27 with TRBJ2-3; TRBD1 matches at 7 bases. The trim removed 7 bases at V and 1 base at J, leaving 5 bases unmatched. The germline V gene encodes CDR1 MNHEY and CDR2 SMNVEV (reference sequence). The CDR3 sequence is 14 residues long. The CDR3 reads CASTGGLRTDTQYF. Here the CDR3 DNA reads TGTGCCAGCACAGGGGGATTACGCACAGATACGCAGTATTTT.

This clone came up once. This chain connects TRBV7-2 to TRBJ2-1; TRBD2 agrees at 10 bases. V lost 4 bases to trimming and J lost 5 bases; unmatched junction nucleotides: 5. CDR3 length: 15 residues. The germline V gene encodes CDR1 SGHTA and CDR2 FQGNSA. CDR3 residues: CASSSRTSGNNEQFF. The DNA of the CDR3 is TGTGCCAGCAGCTCCAGGACTAGCGGCAACAATGAGCAGTTCTTC.

The rearrangement joins TRBV11-2 to TRBJ2-1; D may be TRBD1 (6 bases). Germline CDR1 SGHAT, CDR2 FQNNGV. V dropped 0 bases and J dropped 12 bases, with 15 bases sitting between them. The CDR3 loop spans 14 amino acids. CDR3 region: CASSLDRTGHRQFF. For the CDR3, the DNA is TGTGCCAGCAGCTTAGACCGAACGGGACACCGGCAGTTCTTC.

The chain recombines TRBV18 with TRBJ2-7; the match to TRBD1 covers 9 bases. CDR3 length: 14 amino acids. The junction had 8 bases not matched to a gene; V was cut back by 4 bases and J by 7 bases. Germline CDR1 KGHSH, CDR2 LQKENI. CDR3 nucleotides: TGTGCCAGCTCACGCTCGGACAGGGGACGGGAGCAGTACTTC. Translating it yields CASSRSDRGREQYF.

The chain recombines TRBV7-9 with TRBJ2-7; the match to TRBD2 covers 7 bases. V gave up 8 bases and J gave up 0 bases; unmatched junction bases: 4. The V gene's germline CDR1 is SEHNR and CDR2 FQNEAQ (reference sequence). The CDR3 sequence is 13 residues long. CDR3 coding DNA: TGTGCCAGCGCCACTAGCGTCTCCTACGAGCAGTACTTC. It is translated as CASATSVSYEQYF.

This chain joins TRBV9 and TRBJ1-1; possibly TRBD1 for D (5 bases). Trimming shortened V by 0 bases and J by 4 bases, and 13 bases separated the two germline ends. Germline V CDR1 and CDR2: SGDLS, YYNGEE. The CDR3 extends over 15 amino acids. This CDR3 reads CASSVVGSGGTEAFF. The CDR3 region has the DNA TGTGCCAGCAGCGTAGTGGGGTCGGGGGGCACTGAAGCTTTCTTT. Full variable domain (outside the CDR3, taken from reference TRBV9 and TRBJ1-1): DSGVTQTPKHLITATGQRVTLRCSPRSGDLSVYWYQQSLDQGLQFLIQYYNGEERAKGNILERFSAQQFPDLHSELNLSSLELGDSALYFCASSVVGSGGTEAFFGQGTRLTVV.

The CDR3 DNA sequence: TGTGCCAGTAGTATGGACGGGGAAGAGACCCAGTACTTC. Encoded protein: CASSMDGEETQYF. The gene calls are TRBV19 and TRBJ2-5; D possibly corresponds to TRBD2 (5 bases). V was clipped by 3 bases and J by 3 bases, with 8 bases between them. This CDR3 has 13 residues. Germline CDR1 LNHDA, CDR2 SQIVND (reference sequence).